These 27 T cell receptor beta chains came from one sample sequenced in a study of T cells in localized non-small cell lung cancer. Data came from immunoSEQ multiplex PCR; TCRdb stores just in-frame clones and leaves some out. The table has around 140,000 clones, 70% to 90% seen once; the top ten hold over 1.5%. The sequencing here drew on peripheral blood, taken before any cancer treatment. The receptors here all came from a female donor at least 60 years old with stage I lung adenocarcinoma.

The chain is built from TRBV4-1 and TRBJ2-1; D is undetermined. Germline CDR1 is MGHRA and CDR2 is YSYEKL. The ends were cut back, 4 bases at V and 0 bases at J, with 13 bases in the middle. This CDR3 comprises 16 residues. The CDR3 is CASSRHFSSSYNEQFF. The CDR3 nucleotides read TGCGCCAGCAGCCGTCATTTTTCGAGCTCCTACAATGAGCAGTTCTTC.

The V gene is TRBV10-3, the J gene TRBJ2-5; weak D call: TRBD2 (6 bases). Germline CDR1 is ENHRY and CDR2 is SYGVKD. There are 14 residues in the CDR3. The V end was cut by 11 bases, the J end by 0 bases, with 16 bases between. The CDR3 loop reads CAAGGEEYQETQYF. CDR3 sequence (DNA): TGTGCCGCTGGAGGGGAGGAGTACCAAGAGACCCAGTACTTC.

This clone was detected a few times. The chain carries TRBV11-2 and TRBJ1-1, with D unresolved. The CDR3 runs to 12 residues. Germline V CDR1 and CDR2: SGHAT, FQNNGV. The germline V and J ends were trimmed by 6 bases and 5 bases, with 10 bases remaining between them. As DNA, the CDR3 is TGTGCCAGCAGTCGAATCAGTACTGAAGCTTTCTTT. Its protein product is CASSRISTEAFF.

The chain links TRBV6-1 to TRBJ2-1; D might be TRBD2 (6 bases). CDR1 and CDR2 (germline): MNHNS, SASEGT. The CDR3 covers 16 residues. V lost 4 bases and J lost 0, with 13 bases in between. The CDR3 region has the DNA TGTGCCAGCAGTGGGGGACTTCAGAGCTCCTACAATGAGCAGTTCTTC. It yields the protein CASSGGLQSSYNEQFF.

This chain uses TRBV28 with TRBJ1-2, with a tentative D call TRBD1 (5 bases). V lost 2 bases and J lost 4, with 14 bases in between. The CDR3 runs 15 residues. Germline loops: CDR1 MDHEN, CDR2 SYDVKM. As DNA, the CDR3 is TGTGCCAGCAGTTTAACGGGGGTGTCACTCTATGGCTACACCTTC. Translated: CASSLTGVSLYGYTF.

J is TRBJ2-1 and V is TRBV7-6; D unresolved. The CDR3 is 14 residues long. Deletions cut 1 base from V and 8 bases from J, with 12 bases between. CDR1 and CDR2 (germline): SGHVS, FNYEAQ. The CDR3 DNA follows: TGTGCCAGCAGCTTAGGGTCAGGCAGCTATGAGCAGTTCTTC. It codes for CASSLGSGSYEQFF.

This chain uses TRBV7-9 with TRBJ2-1; D not certain. The CDR3 has 14 amino acids. Germline V gene sequence: CDR1 SEHNR, CDR2 FQNEAQ (reference sequence). V lost 5 bases and J 6 bases, leaving 14 bases between the germline ends. The CDR3 sequence is CASSPDAPSNEQFF. For the CDR3, the DNA is TGTGCCAGCAGCCCGGACGCCCCCTCCAATGAGCAGTTCTTC.

The J gene is TRBJ1-3, the V gene TRBV10-2; D gene ambiguous. Germline-derived CDR1 and CDR2 are WSHSY and SAAADI. The CDR3 is 13 amino acids. The ends were cut back, 4 bases at V and 4 bases at J, with 8 bases in the middle. The CDR3 sequence is CASSALIGNTIYF. CDR3 sequence (DNA): TGCGCCAGCAGTGCTTTAATAGGAAACACCATATATTTT.

The CDR3 sequence: CASSQVVGGANVLTF. The CDR3, as DNA: TGCGCCAGCAGCCAAGTCGTAGGAGGGGCCAACGTCCTGACTTTC. The chain is built from TRBV4-1 and TRBJ2-6, with no clear D. The germline V and J ends were trimmed by 1 base and 4 bases, with 8 bases remaining between them. This CDR3 has 15 amino acids. Looked up from germline, CDR1 is MGHRA and CDR2 is YSYEKL.

Regarding this clone: Relative to the germline gene, one junction end is altered; a read error may explain this. This rearrangement joins TRBV9 to TRBJ2-1, with unresolved D. The CDR3 contains 15 residues. CDR1 is SGDLS and CDR2 is YYNGEE in the germline V gene. The CDR3 nucleotides are TGTGCCAGCAGCGTAGACCCGAGGCTCTACCATGAGCAGTTCTTC. This translates into CASSVDPRLYHEQFF.

The V call is TRBV27, the J call TRBJ2-5; the D is unclear. The ends were cut back, 4 bases at V and 4 bases at J, with 10 bases in the middle. Germline CDR1 is MNHEY and CDR2 is SMNVEV (reference sequence). The CDR3 totals 13 residues. The CDR3 DNA reads TGTGCCAGCAGTTCCCCCCCGCCAGAGACCCAGTACTTC. This translates into CASSSPPPETQYF.

The chain joins TRBV4-2 to TRBJ2-7, with TRBD1 matching over 9 bases. V lost 2 bases and J lost 4; bases outside the gene matches: 9. The V gene's germline CDR1 is LGHNA and CDR2 YNFKEQ. The CDR3 totals 16 residues. In DNA form, the CDR3 reads TGTGCCAGCAGCCAACAACCGGGACAGGGTGGTTACGAGCAGTACTTC. Amino acids: CASSQQPGQGGYEQYF.

The chain recombines TRBV20-1 with TRBJ2-4; D gene uncertain. The CDR3 is 10 residues long. The V gene's germline CDR1 is DFQATT and CDR2 SNEGSKA (reference sequence). The CDR3, as DNA: TGCAGCTCGTATTCGGACATTCAGTACTTC. It translates to CSSYSDIQYF.

V is TRBV27 and J is TRBJ2-1; perhaps TRBD2 as D (6 bases). This CDR3 is 14 amino acids long. V was pared by 5 bases and J by 8 bases, with 16 bases between. Germline lookup yields CDR1 MNHEY and CDR2 SMNVEV (reference sequence). This chain's CDR3 is CASSPHQVADEQFF. The CDR3 DNA sequence: TGTGCCAGCAGTCCCCATCAAGTAGCGGATGAGCAGTTCTTC.

The chain joins TRBV7-8 to TRBJ2-3, with D unclear. CDR1 and CDR2 from the germline V gene are SGHVS and FQNEAQ. With 5 bases removed from V and 3 bases from J, the gap between germline ends came to 12 bases. The length of the CDR3 is 14 residues. This CDR3 reads CASSQNSLTDTQYF. In DNA, the CDR3 is TGTGCCAGCAGCCAAAATAGCTTGACAGATACGCAGTATTTT.

This rearrangement joins TRBV27 to TRBJ2-1, with D perhaps being TRBD1 or TRBD2 (5 bases each). There are 14 residues in the CDR3. Trimming pared 3 bases from V and 7 bases from J, leaving 13 bases between. From germline, CDR1 is MNHEY and CDR2 SMNVEV (reference sequence). The CDR3 DNA reads as TGTGCCAGCAGTTTCCAGGAATGGGGGAATGAGCAGTTCTTC. This gives the protein CASSFQEWGNEQFF.

The V gene is TRBV6-6, the J gene TRBJ2-7; D might be TRBD1 (6 bases). The germline V and J ends were trimmed by 10 bases and 2 bases, with 18 bases remaining between them. The CDR3 runs to 14 residues. From germline, CDR1 is MNHNY and CDR2 SVGAGI (reference sequence). CDR3 nucleotide sequence: TGTGCCACACTCCAGGGGCCAGGACCCTACGAGCAGTACTTC. This translates into CATLQGPGPYEQYF.

This chain links TRBV5-1 with TRBJ1-1; the D gene is possibly TRBD1 (5 bases). The V gene lost 3 bases and the J gene lost 4 bases, with 13 bases spanning the gap. Germline V gene lookup returns CDR1 SGHRS and CDR2 YFSETQ. This CDR3 contains 14 residues. CDR3 protein: CASSSGRGGTEAFF. In nucleotides, the CDR3 is TGCGCCAGCAGCTCGGGGAGGGGAGGCACTGAAGCTTTCTTT.

The chain is built from TRBV7-3 and TRBJ2-2; 10 bases map to TRBD2. V trimming: 5 bases; J trimming: 4 bases; junction bases outside the gene matches: 4. CDR3 size: 15 residues. Germline V gives CDR1 SGHTA, CDR2 FQGTGA. For the CDR3, the DNA is TGTGCCAGCAGCCCACTAGCGGGAATCACCGGGGAGCTGTTTTTT. Translated, it gives CASSPLAGITGELFF.

The rearrangement links TRBV12-5 to TRBJ2-1; TRBD2 matches at 11 bases. Germline V gene data show CDR1 as LGHNT and CDR2 as FRNRAP. After removal of 2 bases from V and 4 bases from J, the junction contained 10 bases not matched to a gene. The CDR3 loop spans 18 amino acids. Here the CDR3 DNA reads TGTGCTAGTGGTTTGTCTTCACTAGCGGGAGCTTTATACAATGAGCAGTTCTTC. Translation: CASGLSSLAGALYNEQFF.

This clone was recorded once. The genes are TRBV28 and TRBJ2-1, with TRBD2 as a possible D gene (5 bases). The CDR3 covers 12 residues. The V end lost 8 bases, the J end lost 2 bases, and 7 bases lay between the germline ends. CDR1 is MDHEN and CDR2 is SYDVKM in the germline V gene. CDR3 residues: CASHGTYNEQFF. Written as DNA, the CDR3 is TGTGCCAGCCACGGGACCTACAATGAGCAGTTCTTC.

In this sample, this clone turned up a few times. The chain combines TRBV30 with TRBJ1-1, with unresolved D. V was trimmed by 0 bases and J by 7 bases, leaving 9 bases between them. In germline, CDR1 is GTSNPN, CDR2 SVGIG (reference sequence). There are 12 residues in the CDR3. The CDR3 sequence is CAWSVRPLEAFF. The CDR3 DNA reads TGTGCCTGGAGTGTACGACCCCTTGAAGCTTTCTTT.

The chain links TRBV6-5 to TRBJ1-3, with D unresolved. Trimming stripped 3 bases from V and 0 bases from J, with 12 bases between. This CDR3 has 16 amino acids. The germline V gene has CDR1 MNHEY and CDR2 SVGAGI. The CDR3 here is CASSYLARSSGNTIYF. The CDR3 nucleotides read TGTGCCAGCAGTTATTTGGCTCGGAGCTCTGGAAACACCATATATTTT.

The rearrangement uses TRBV6-5 and TRBJ1-3; D gene uncertain. The germline V and J ends were trimmed by 6 bases and 3 bases, with 6 bases remaining between them. The CDR3 is 12 residues long. Germline assignment: CDR1 MNHEY and CDR2 SVGAGI. CDR3 region: CASRGFGNTIYF. CDR3 sequence (DNA): TGTGCCAGCAGAGGCTTTGGAAACACCATATATTTT.

The chain combines TRBV5-1 with TRBJ2-5; TRBD2 matches at 8 bases. This CDR3 region has 15 residues. V gave up 4 bases and J gave up 3 bases; unmatched junction bases: 8. Germline CDR1 is SGHRS and CDR2 is YFSETQ. The CDR3 loop reads CASSRPGLGEETQYF. The CDR3 region has the DNA TGCGCCAGCAGCCGGCCGGGACTAGGGGAAGAGACCCAGTACTTC.

This clone was detected a few times. The chain combines TRBV28 with TRBJ1-1; 7 bases line up with TRBD1. J was trimmed by 11 bases and V by 2 bases; bases with no gene match: 5. This CDR3 is built from 12 residues. The germline V gene has CDR1 MDHEN and CDR2 SYDVKM. In DNA, the CDR3 is TGTGCCAGCAGTTTAAACAGGGGCGGCGCTTTCTTT. Amino acid sequence: CASSLNRGGAFF.

The chain has TRBV7-9 and TRBJ2-1; TRBD2 might be the D (5 bases). Germline-derived CDR1 and CDR2 are SEHNR and FQNEAQ (reference sequence). V lost 1 base and J 8 bases, leaving 18 bases between the germline ends. The CDR3 totals 16 residues. The CDR3 spells CASSLGPGSSTDEQFF. The CDR3, as DNA: TGTGCCAGCAGCTTAGGACCTGGGAGTTCGACCGATGAGCAGTTCTTC.